This T cell receptor beta chain was profiled in a study of blood T cell repertoires in COVID-19. Whole-study context: Spain, Italy and the United States supplied samples that represented acute and convalescent COVID-19. From T cells, B-cell-depleted T cells, or PBMCs came the material, which was cDNA or gDNA.

The protocol was immunoSEQ multiplex PCR, while the TCRdb copy is restricted to in-frame clones and leaves out a portion. The profile shows about 180,000 clones, 86% of them singletons. Cohort assignment relied on participant-reported clinical history. Recovery meant two consecutive negative NP/OP PCR tests, professional clearance, or resolved symptoms. In germline, CDR1 is SGHDT, CDR2 YYEEEE. The CDR3 is made up of 16 amino acids. Trimming at V came to 4 bases and at J to 1 base, leaving 11 bases not matched to a gene. The source of this sequence is a woman aged 30 to 39 who had recovered from COVID-19. Material: PBMCs or T cells enriched from blood (not recorded which). The gene calls are TRBV5-6 and TRBJ2-7; TRBD1 matches 7 bases. The CDR3 here is CASSPLDRSDSYEQYF. As DNA, the CDR3 is TGTGCCAGCAGCCCGCTGGACAGGAGTGATTCCTACGAGCAGTACTTC. The entire variable domain, with the rest obtained from reference TRBV5-6 and TRBJ2-7, is as follows: DAGVTQSPTHLIKTRGQQVTLRCSPKSGHDTVSWYQQALGQGPQFIFQYYEEEERQRGNFPDRFSGHQFPNYSSELNVNALLLGDSALYLCASSPLDRSDSYEQYFGPGTRLTVT.